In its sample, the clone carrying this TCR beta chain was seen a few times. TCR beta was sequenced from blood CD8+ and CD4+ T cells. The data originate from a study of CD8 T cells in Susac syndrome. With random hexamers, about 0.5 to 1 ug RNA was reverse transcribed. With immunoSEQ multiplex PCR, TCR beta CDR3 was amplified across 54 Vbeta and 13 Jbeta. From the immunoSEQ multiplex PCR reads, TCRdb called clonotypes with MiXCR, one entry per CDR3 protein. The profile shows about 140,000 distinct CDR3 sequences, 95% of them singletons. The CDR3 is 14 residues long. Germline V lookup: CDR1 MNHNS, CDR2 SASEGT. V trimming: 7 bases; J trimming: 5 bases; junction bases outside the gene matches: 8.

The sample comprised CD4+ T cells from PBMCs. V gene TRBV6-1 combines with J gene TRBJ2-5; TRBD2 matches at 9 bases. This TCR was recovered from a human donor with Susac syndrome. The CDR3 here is CASNRREGRETQYF. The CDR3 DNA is TGTGCCAGCAACAGGCGGGAGGGCCGGGAGACCCAGTACTTC.